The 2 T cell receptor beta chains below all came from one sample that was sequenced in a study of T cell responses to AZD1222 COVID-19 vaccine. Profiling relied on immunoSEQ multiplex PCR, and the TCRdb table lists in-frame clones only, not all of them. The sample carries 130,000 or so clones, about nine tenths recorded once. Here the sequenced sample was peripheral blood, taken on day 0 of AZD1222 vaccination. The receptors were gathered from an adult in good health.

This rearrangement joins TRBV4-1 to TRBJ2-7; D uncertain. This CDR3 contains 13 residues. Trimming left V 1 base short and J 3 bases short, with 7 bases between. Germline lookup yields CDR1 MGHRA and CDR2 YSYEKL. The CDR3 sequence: CASSQAVFYEQYF. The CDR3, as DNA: TGCGCCAGCAGCCAAGCCGTATTCTACGAGCAGTACTTC.

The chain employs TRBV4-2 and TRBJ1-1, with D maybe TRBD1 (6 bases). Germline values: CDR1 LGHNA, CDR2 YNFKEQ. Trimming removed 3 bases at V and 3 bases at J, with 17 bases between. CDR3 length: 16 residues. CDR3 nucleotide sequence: TGTGCCAGCAGCCAGGCCGCGGGGGCATTGGACACTGAAGCTTTCTTT. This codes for CASSQAAGALDTEAFF.